The present TCR beta chain was sequenced within a study of shared clonotypes between healthy human individuals. Overall study findings and caveats: Among non-shared clonotypes, generation probabilities were lower than among those shared by all four donors. Sequencing depth was expected to affect clonotype sharing among donors.

Germline V CDR1 and CDR2: SGHRS, YFSETQ. The CDR3 is made up of 15 amino acids. The trim removed 6 bases at V and 8 bases at J, leaving 13 bases unmatched. This clone was seen once. Its specificity is not known. Donors, healthy HIV-negative adults, lacked recent acute infections or vaccinations. There were only Caucasian adults among the donors, and all lived in Nashville, Tennessee. The repertoire was sequenced with immunoSEQ multiplex PCR; TCRdb's copy has only in-frame clones and lacks some. Of a few million clones in the sample, over 85% were seen once. This TCR derives from a man younger than 35 in good health. The chain joins TRBV5-1 to TRBJ2-1; TRBD1 matches at 8 bases. Sequenced material: naive CD4+ T cells sorted from blood. The subset is: CD45RA+ positively selected. This CDR3 is CASNTGQGFADEQFF. CDR3 bases: TGCGCCAGCAACACAGGACAGGGATTTGCCGATGAGCAGTTCTTC. Together with reference TRBV5-1 and TRBJ2-1, the CDR3 gives the full variable domain: KAGVTQTPRYLIKTRGQQVTLSCSPISGHRSVSWYQQTPGQGLQFLFEYFSETQRNKGNFPGRFSGRQFSNSRSEMNVSTLELGDSALYLCASNTGQGFADEQFFGPGTRLTVL.